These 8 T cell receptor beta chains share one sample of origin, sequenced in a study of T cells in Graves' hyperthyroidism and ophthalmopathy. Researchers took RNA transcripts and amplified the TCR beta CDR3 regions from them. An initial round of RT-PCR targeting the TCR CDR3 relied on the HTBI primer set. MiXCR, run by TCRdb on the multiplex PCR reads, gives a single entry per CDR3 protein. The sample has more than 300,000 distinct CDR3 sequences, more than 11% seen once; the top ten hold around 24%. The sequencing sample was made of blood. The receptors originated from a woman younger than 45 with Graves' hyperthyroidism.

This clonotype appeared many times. Here the CDR3 reads CASSSGGARVYEQYF. DNA of the CDR3: TGTGCCAGCAGTTCAGGGGGCGCCAGGGTATACGAGCAGTACTTC. The genes are TRBV28 and TRBJ2-7; 8 positions match TRBD1. Trimming removed 4 bases from V and 4 bases from J; junction bases left unmatched: 9. Germline assignment: CDR1 MDHEN and CDR2 SYDVKM. The CDR3 sequence is 15 residues long.

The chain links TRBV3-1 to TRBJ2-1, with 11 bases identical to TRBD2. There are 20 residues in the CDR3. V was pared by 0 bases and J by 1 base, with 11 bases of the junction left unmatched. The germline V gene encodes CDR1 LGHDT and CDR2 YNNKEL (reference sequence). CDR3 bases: TGTGCCAGCAGCCAAGAGTGGGCTAGCGGGAGGTTCGGTTCCTACAATGAGCAGTTCTTC. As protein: CASSQEWASGRFGSYNEQFF.

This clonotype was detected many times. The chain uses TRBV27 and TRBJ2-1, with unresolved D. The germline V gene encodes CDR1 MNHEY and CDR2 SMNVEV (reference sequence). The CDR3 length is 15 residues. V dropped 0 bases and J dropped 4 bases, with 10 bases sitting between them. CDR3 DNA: TGTGCCAGCAGTTTATCCCCGGGTGGGTACAATGAGCAGTTCTTC. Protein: CASSLSPGGYNEQFF.

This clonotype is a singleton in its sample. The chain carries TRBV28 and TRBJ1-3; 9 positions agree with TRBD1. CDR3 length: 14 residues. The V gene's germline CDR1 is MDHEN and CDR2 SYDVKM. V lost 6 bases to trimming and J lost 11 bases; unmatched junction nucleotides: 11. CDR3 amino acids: CASRENRGHPAIYF. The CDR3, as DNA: TGTGCCAGCAGGGAAAACAGGGGGCATCCCGCCATATATTTT.

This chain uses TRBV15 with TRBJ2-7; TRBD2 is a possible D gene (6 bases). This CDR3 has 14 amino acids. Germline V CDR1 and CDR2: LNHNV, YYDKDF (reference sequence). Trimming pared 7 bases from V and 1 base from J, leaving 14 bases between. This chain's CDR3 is CATTKQEGSYEQYF. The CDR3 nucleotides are TGTGCCACCACTAAACAGGAGGGATCCTACGAGCAGTACTTC.

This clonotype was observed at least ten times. CDR3 sequence: CASSQLGQGPYGYTF. CDR3 nucleotides: TGTGCCAGCAGTCAACTCGGACAGGGTCCCTATGGCTACACCTTC. The V gene is TRBV12-3 or TRBV12-4, the J gene TRBJ1-2, with 8 bases that match TRBD1. The CDR3 length is 15 residues. The V gene end was trimmed by 5 bases and the J gene end by 4 bases; junction bases not matched to a gene: 9.

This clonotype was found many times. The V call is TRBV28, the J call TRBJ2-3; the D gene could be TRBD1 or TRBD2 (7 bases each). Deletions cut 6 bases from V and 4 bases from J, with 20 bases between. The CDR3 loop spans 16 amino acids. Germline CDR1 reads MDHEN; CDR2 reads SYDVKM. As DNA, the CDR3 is TGTGCCAGCAGCACCACCGGGACAGCGGGGCCAGATACGCAGTATTTT. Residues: CASSTTGTAGPDTQYF.

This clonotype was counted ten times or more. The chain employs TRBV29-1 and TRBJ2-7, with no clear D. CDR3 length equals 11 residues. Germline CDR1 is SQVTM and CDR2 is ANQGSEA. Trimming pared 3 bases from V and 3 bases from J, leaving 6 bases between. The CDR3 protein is CSVDVGYEQYF. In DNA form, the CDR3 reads TGCAGCGTTGACGTGGGCTACGAGCAGTACTTC.